The 24 T cell receptor beta chains given below trace back to one sample, sequenced in a study of preoperative IRX-2 immunotherapy in early breast cancer. Sequenced by immunoSEQ multiplex PCR; TCRdb stores in-frame clones only, minus some. Among over 55,000 clones listed, approximately 93% were seen once. The treatment was: preoperative locoregional IRX-2 cytokine immunotherapy. The sample here was taken from a patient treated with IRX-2 immunotherapy. The receptors were sampled from a human donor with breast cancer.

The chain uses TRBV9 and TRBJ2-7; possible D gene TRBD1, 6 bases. Germline values: CDR1 SGDLS, CDR2 YYNGEE. Between the trimmed V and J ends, which lost 3 bases and 0 bases, there was a span of 10 bases. The CDR3 is 14 residues long. CDR3 nucleotides: TGTGCCAGCAGCGGCCGGGACACCTCCTACGAGCAGTACTTC. It is translated as CASSGRDTSYEQYF.

The chain combines TRBV18 with TRBJ2-5; 7 bases are shared with TRBD2. The CDR3 contains 16 residues. The J segment lost 1 base and the V segment lost 3 bases, leaving 8 bases of the junction unmatched. The germline CDR1 and CDR2 sequences are KGHSH and LQKENI. CDR3 coding DNA: TGTGCCAGCTCACCGTCCGGGAGGACCCCCCAAGAGACCCAGTACTTC. This encodes CASSPSGRTPQETQYF.

CDR3 nucleotides: TGTGCCAGCAGCCTCCCTCCCACAGATACGCAGTATTTT. Translating gives CASSLPPTDTQYF. The rearrangement links TRBV7-6 to TRBJ2-3; unclear D gene. The CDR3 length is 13 residues. Between the trimmed V and J ends, which lost 5 bases and 2 bases, there was a span of 8 bases. The germline V gene encodes CDR1 SGHVS and CDR2 FNYEAQ.

The chain combines TRBV18 with TRBJ2-1; the D gene is possibly TRBD2 (6 bases). The length of the CDR3 is 15 residues. Germline CDR1 KGHSH, CDR2 LQKENI. Deletions cut 5 bases from V and 5 bases from J, with 16 bases between. CDR3 residues: CASSGGLRSDNEQFF. CDR3 in DNA: TGTGCCAGCTCAGGGGGACTCCGGTCTGACAATGAGCAGTTCTTC.

The chain recombines TRBV7-3 with TRBJ2-3; either TRBD1 or TRBD2 may fit D (6 bases each). V lost 2 bases to trimming and J lost 1 base, with 13 bases between them. CDR1 and CDR2 (germline): SGHTA, FQGTGA. The CDR3 is 16 amino acids. CDR3 residues: CASSLVVGGGTDTQYF. DNA of the CDR3: TGTGCCAGCAGCTTAGTAGTCGGGGGCGGCACAGATACGCAGTATTTT.

This clone was observed a single time. This rearrangement joins TRBV11-2 to TRBJ2-3, with TRBD2 matching 9 bases. V trimming: 2 bases; J trimming: 8 bases; junction bases outside the gene matches: 17. In germline, CDR1 is SGHAT, CDR2 FQNNGV. CDR3 length: 18 residues. CDR3 loop: CASSLFSGIAGVFGTQYF. The CDR3 region has the DNA TGTGCCAGCAGCTTATTTTCCGGGATAGCGGGAGTTTTTGGTACGCAGTATTTT. The full variable domain, with the rest looked up from reference TRBV11-2 and TRBJ2-3, is EAGVAQSPRYKIIEKRQSVAFWCNPISGHATLYWYQQILGQGPKLLIQFQNNGVVDDSQLPKDRFSAERLKGVDSTLKIQPAKLEDSAVYLCASSLFSGIAGVFGTQYFGPGTRLTVL.

J is TRBJ2-3 and V is TRBV9, with D uncertain. This CDR3 comprises 12 residues. V was trimmed by 4 bases and J by 6 bases, leaving 9 bases between them. The germline gives CDR1 SGDLS, CDR2 YYNGEE. The CDR3 DNA is TGTGCCAGCAGCCCTTTGGCTGATACGCAGTATTTT. Protein product: CASSPLADTQYF.

V and J are TRBV18 and TRBJ2-1; TRBD2 matches at 13 bases. Trimming took 3 bases from V and 0 from J; bases not matched to a gene: 11. This CDR3 region has 20 residues. Per germline, CDR1 KGHSH and CDR2 LQKENI. CDR3 loop: CASSPRTSGSSFSSYNEQFF. CDR3 coding DNA: TGTGCCAGCTCACCGCGGACTAGCGGGAGTAGTTTTAGCTCCTACAATGAGCAGTTCTTC.

The chain links TRBV6-5 to TRBJ2-3; maybe TRBD2 (6 bases). The CDR3 is 15 residues long. Trimming removed 7 bases from V and 2 bases from J, with 16 bases in between. Germline CDR1 reads MNHEY; CDR2 reads SVGAGI. This CDR3 reads CASKEGTWATDTQYF. The CDR3 nucleotides are TGTGCCAGCAAGGAGGGGACTTGGGCCACAGATACGCAGTATTTT.

This rearrangement joins TRBV7-3 to TRBJ2-2; unclear D gene. The V and J ends lost 3 bases and 6 bases respectively, with 8 bases between them. Germline V CDR1 and CDR2: SGHTA, FQGTGA. The CDR3 length is 13 residues. This CDR3 is CASSFHRAGELFF. The CDR3 coding sequence is TGTGCCAGCAGCTTTCATAGGGCCGGGGAGCTGTTTTTT.

In its sample, this clone was seen once. The CDR3 region is CASTSYNPGNTGELFF. The CDR3 nucleotides read TGCGCCAGCACCTCATACAATCCGGGGAACACCGGGGAGCTGTTTTTT. This chain connects TRBV5-1 to TRBJ2-2; D unclear. V was trimmed by 6 bases and J by 1 base, leaving 16 bases between them. Looked up from germline, CDR1 is SGHRS and CDR2 is YFSETQ. There are 16 residues in the CDR3. The whole variable domain, filled in from reference TRBV5-1 and TRBJ2-2, reads KAGVTQTPRYLIKTRGQQVTLSCSPISGHRSVSWYQQTPGQGLQFLFEYFSETQRNKGNFPGRFSGRQFSNSRSEMNVSTLELGDSALYLCASTSYNPGNTGELFFGEGSRLTVL.

The rearrangement joins TRBV11-2 to TRBJ1-2, with D maybe TRBD1 (6 bases). CDR3 length equals 15 residues. The germline V gene has CDR1 SGHAT and CDR2 FQNNGV. Between the trimmed V and J ends, which lost 0 bases and 6 bases, there was a span of 14 bases. Written as DNA, the CDR3 is TGTGCCAGCAGCTTAGATCATAGTACAGGGCATGGCTACACCTTC. This codes for CASSLDHSTGHGYTF.

The gene calls are TRBV10-3 and TRBJ2-7; no firm D call. This CDR3 comprises 15 residues. The germline V gene has CDR1 ENHRY and CDR2 SYGVKD. Trimming removed 4 bases at V and 0 bases at J, with 13 bases between. DNA for the CDR3: TGTGCCATCAGTGGACAAATGGCGAGCTCCTACGAGCAGTACTTC. Protein: CAISGQMASSYEQYF.

The DNA of the CDR3 is TGTGCCAGCAGCGTAGTGGCAGGGGGCTACGGTGGCTACACCTTC. Translated, it gives CASSVVAGGYGGYTF. The chain recombines TRBV9 with TRBJ1-2; 8 nucleotides agree with TRBD1. The CDR3 is made up of 15 amino acids. Germline V CDR1 and CDR2: SGDLS, YYNGEE. Losses at the gene ends were 0 bases for V and 7 bases for J; bases not matched to a gene: 8. Looking up the rest from reference TRBV9 and TRBJ1-2 gives the full variable domain: DSGVTQTPKHLITATGQRVTLRCSPRSGDLSVYWYQQSLDQGLQFLIQYYNGEERAKGNILERFSAQQFPDLHSELNLSSLELGDSALYFCASSVVAGGYGGYTFGSGTRLTVV.

This clone was observed once. The rearrangement uses TRBV7-6 and TRBJ1-3; unclear D gene. The germline V gene encodes CDR1 SGHVS and CDR2 FNYEAQ. Trimming cost V 4 bases and J 0 bases, with 10 bases left between them. There are 15 residues in the CDR3. Here the CDR3 reads CASSYTVDSGNTIYF. CDR3 bases: TGTGCCAGCAGCTACACGGTGGACTCTGGAAACACCATATATTTT.

This clone was seen once. V gene TRBV10-3 combines with J gene TRBJ1-6, with a possible D match to TRBD1 (5 bases). V lost 3 bases and J lost 5, with 5 bases in between. Germline V lookup: CDR1 ENHRY, CDR2 SYGVKD. The length of the CDR3 is 13 residues. CDR3 amino acids: CAISDRDNSPLHF. CDR3 bases: TGTGCCATCAGTGACAGGGATAATTCACCCCTCCACTTT.

The rearrangement links TRBV7-3 to TRBJ2-3, with 13 nucleotides matching TRBD2. Germline V gives CDR1 SGHTA, CDR2 FQGTGA. The CDR3 loop spans 19 amino acids. V trimming: 5 bases; J trimming: 3 bases; junction bases outside the gene matches: 14. CDR3 DNA sequence: TGTGCCAGCAGCCCGAAACTAGCGGGGGGGCCTTTTTCGACAGATACGCAGTATTTT. Its protein product is CASSPKLAGGPFSTDTQYF.

The chain employs TRBV30 and TRBJ1-4; TRBD1 matches at 7 bases. CDR1 is GTSNPN, CDR2 SVGIG, per germline (reference sequence). The CDR3 covers 14 residues. Trimming cost V 3 bases and J 8 bases; bases outside gene matches: 9. CDR3 nucleotides: TGTGCCTGGAGCTTGAAAGGGGGCCTAGAAAAACTGTTTTTT. This codes for CAWSLKGGLEKLFF.

V gene TRBV27 combines with J gene TRBJ1-1, with 7 bases aligning to TRBD1. There are 13 residues in the CDR3. Trimming cost V 2 bases and J 7 bases; bases outside gene matches: 4. Germline V gene sequence: CDR1 MNHEY, CDR2 SMNVEV (reference sequence). The chain's CDR3 is CASSLLRDSEAFF. The CDR3 nucleotides are TGTGCCAGCAGTTTACTCCGGGACAGTGAAGCTTTCTTT.

The chain joins TRBV11-2 to TRBJ2-7; D call uncertain. The CDR3 length is 15 residues. Trimming removed 0 bases from V and 4 bases from J, with 13 bases in between. Germline CDR1 is SGHAT and CDR2 is FQNNGV. In DNA, the CDR3 is TGTGCCAGCAGCTTAGACCCGGGCAGGCCGTACGAGCAGTACTTC. It encodes CASSLDPGRPYEQYF.

The chain combines TRBV19 with TRBJ2-7; 12 nucleotides align to TRBD2. J gave up 5 bases and V 4 bases, and 6 bases lay outside the gene matches. This CDR3 spans 15 amino acids. Germline CDR1 and CDR2: LNHDA and SQIVND (reference sequence). The CDR3 DNA follows: TGTGCCAGTAGTAGACTAGCGGGAGCGTTTAACGAGCAGTACTTC. As protein: CASSRLAGAFNEQYF.

The chain combines TRBV18 with TRBJ1-2; TRBD1 is a possible D gene (6 bases). Germline V gene sequence: CDR1 KGHSH, CDR2 LQKENI. CDR3 length: 15 amino acids. V shed 3 bases and J shed 5 bases, with 16 bases lying between them. CDR3 coding DNA: TGTGCCAGCTCACCCCCCCAACAGGGTGGATATGGCTACACCTTC. Protein: CASSPPQQGGYGYTF.

J is TRBJ1-2 and V is TRBV30; 7 bases match TRBD1. The J segment lost 4 bases and the V segment lost 8 bases, leaving 10 bases of the junction unmatched. The CDR3 totals 13 residues. Germline loops: CDR1 GTSNPN, CDR2 SVGIG (reference sequence). CDR3 amino acids: CAVTHRGGYGYTF. The CDR3 coding sequence is TGTGCCGTAACACACAGGGGTGGCTATGGCTACACCTTC.

This sequence joins TRBV4-3 and TRBJ2-7; D possibly corresponds to TRBD1 (6 bases). The CDR3 consists of 14 residues. Germline CDR1 and CDR2: LGHNA and YSLEER. Trimming shortened V by 4 bases and J by 5 bases, and 15 bases separated the two germline ends. CDR3 nucleotides: TGCGCCAGCAGCCGGGGGCCTTCGGACCACGAGCAGTACTTC. Protein: CASSRGPSDHEQYF.